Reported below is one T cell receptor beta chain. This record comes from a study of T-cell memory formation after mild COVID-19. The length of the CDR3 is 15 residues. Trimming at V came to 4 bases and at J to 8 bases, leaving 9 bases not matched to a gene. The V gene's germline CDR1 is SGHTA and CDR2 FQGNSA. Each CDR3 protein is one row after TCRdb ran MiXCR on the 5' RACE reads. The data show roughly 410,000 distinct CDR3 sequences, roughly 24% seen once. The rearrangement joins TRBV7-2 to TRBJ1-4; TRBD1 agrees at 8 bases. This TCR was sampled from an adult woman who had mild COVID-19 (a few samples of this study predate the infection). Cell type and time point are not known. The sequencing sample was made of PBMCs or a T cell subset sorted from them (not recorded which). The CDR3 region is CASSSGQGRWEKLFF. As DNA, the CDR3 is TGTGCCAGCAGCTCCGGACAGGGCAGATGGGAAAAACTGTTTTTT. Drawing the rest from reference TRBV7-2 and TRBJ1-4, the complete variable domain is GAGVSQSPSNKVTEKGKDVELRCDPISGHTALYWYRQSLGQGLEFLIYFQGNSAPDKSGLPSDRFSAERTGGSVSTLTIQRTQQEDSAVYLCASSSGQGRWEKLFFGSGTQLSVL.